This entry lists 13 T cell receptor beta chains sequenced from one sample in a study of OX40 agonist ivuxolimab in advanced cancers. Libraries came from the immunoSEQ multiplex PCR assay. TCRdb took over this immuneACCESS table, retaining in-frame rearrangements with V and J assigned. Such tables are incomplete; in checked studies, under half of the missing clones stem from an unresolved V gene, and the remainder is unexplained. Counted in this sample were 70,000 to 95,000 clones; about 85% of them appeared once. The ten most abundant clones make up more than 3.5% of the sample. Sequenced here: CD4+ or CD8+ T cells sorted from blood, sampled in a trial of the OX40 agonist ivuxolimab. Every receptor here comes from an adult with an advanced solid tumor such as melanoma, head and neck, liver or kidney cancer.

This clone was observed a single time. The chain carries TRBV4-2 and TRBJ2-1; TRBD2 matches 9 bases. J gave up 2 bases and V 3 bases, and 5 bases lay outside the gene matches. CDR1 LGHNA and CDR2 YNFKEQ come from the germline V gene. The CDR3 has 16 amino acids. The CDR3 region is CASSQESGRTYNEQFF. In DNA form, the CDR3 reads TGTGCCAGCAGCCAGGAGAGCGGGAGGACCTACAATGAGCAGTTCTTC.

The chain uses TRBV28 and TRBJ2-7; D may be TRBD1 (5 bases). Germline lookup yields CDR1 MDHEN and CDR2 SYDVKM. The CDR3 is 14 amino acids. Trimming took off 5 bases at V and 4 bases at J, with 15 bases between the two ends. In nucleotides, the CDR3 is TGTGCCAGCAGTCCACCAGGGTGGGCATACGAGCAGTACTTC. Its translation: CASSPPGWAYEQYF.

The chain has TRBV2 and TRBJ1-5, with D tentatively TRBD1 (6 bases). The CDR3 sequence is 15 residues long. Trimming removed 6 bases at V and 1 base at J, with 13 bases between. Germline V gene sequence: CDR1 SNHLY, CDR2 FYNNEI. CDR3 amino acids: CASRYRVGSNQPQHF. CDR3 DNA: TGTGCCAGCAGATACAGGGTCGGGAGCAATCAGCCCCAGCATTTT.

J is TRBJ2-2 and V is TRBV5-6; 7 positions match TRBD1. CDR1 and CDR2 from the germline V gene are SGHDT and YYEEEE. The CDR3 is 13 amino acids. V dropped 5 bases and J dropped 7; count of bases not matched to a gene: 5. The DNA of the CDR3 is TGTGCCAGCAGTATACAGGGGCACGGGGAGCTGTTTTTT. Translated, it gives CASSIQGHGELFF.

The V call is TRBV30, the J call TRBJ2-7, with D perhaps given as TRBD1 or TRBD2 (5 bases each). Trimming pared 3 bases from V and 0 bases from J, leaving 12 bases between. The germline gives CDR1 GTSNPN, CDR2 SVGIG (reference sequence). This CDR3 is built from 14 residues. The CDR3 DNA reads as TGTGCCTGGAGAAGATCAGGGACCTCCTACGAGCAGTACTTC. This gives the protein CAWRRSGTSYEQYF.

This chain uses TRBV6-6 with TRBJ2-5, with TRBD2 as a possible D gene (6 bases). The J call could be wrong; TRBJ2-7 is a better fit for the DNA end. The CDR3 is 13 residues long. Germline V CDR1 and CDR2: MNHNY, SVGAGI (reference sequence). The CDR3 region has the DNA TGTGCCAGCAGTGGGGACTCCGAAGGCGAGCAGTACTTC. Its translation: CASSGDSEGEQYF.

The chain links TRBV5-1 to TRBJ2-3; possibly TRBD1 or TRBD2 for D (5 bases each). From germline, CDR1 is SGHRS and CDR2 YFSETQ. V lost 0 bases and J lost 2, with 13 bases in between. CDR3 length equals 16 residues. The CDR3 spells CASSLAGQGDTDTQYF. The CDR3 DNA sequence: TGCGCCAGCAGCTTGGCGGGGCAGGGAGACACAGATACGCAGTATTTT. The whole variable domain, filled in from reference TRBV5-1 and TRBJ2-3, reads KAGVTQTPRYLIKTRGQQVTLSCSPISGHRSVSWYQQTPGQGLQFLFEYFSETQRNKGNFPGRFSGRQFSNSRSEMNVSTLELGDSALYLCASSLAGQGDTDTQYFGPGTRLTVL.

The rearrangement links TRBV6-1 to TRBJ1-5, with 8 bases fitting TRBD1. This CDR3 comprises 13 residues. With V trimmed by 8 bases and J by 7 bases, 7 bases remained unmatched. The germline CDR1 and CDR2 sequences are MNHNS and SASEGT. Here the CDR3 reads CASVGQVRQPQHF. The CDR3 DNA sequence: TGTGCCAGCGTGGGACAGGTCCGACAGCCCCAGCATTTT.

This clone was detected a few times. The rearrangement uses TRBV2 and TRBJ2-1; 8 nucleotides agree with TRBD2. V lost 4 bases to trimming and J lost 5 bases; unmatched junction nucleotides: 7. Germline V gives CDR1 SNHLY, CDR2 FYNNEI. The CDR3 contains 15 residues. This CDR3 reads CASSGGPAGDNEQFF. In DNA, the CDR3 is TGTGCCAGCAGTGGCGGCCCAGCGGGAGACAATGAGCAGTTCTTC. Full variable domain (missing parts from reference TRBV2 and TRBJ2-1): EPEVTQTPSHQVTQMGQEVILRCVPISNHLYFYWYRQILGQKVEFLVSFYNNEISEKSEIFDDQFSVERPDGSNFTLKIRSTKLEDSAMYFCASSGGPAGDNEQFFGPGTRLTVL.

V is TRBV27 and J is TRBJ2-1; 8 nucleotides match TRBD1. V lost 1 base, J lost 4 bases, and 9 bases stayed unmatched. The CDR3 length is 17 residues. Germline lookup yields CDR1 MNHEY and CDR2 SMNVEV (reference sequence). The CDR3 DNA sequence: TGTGCCAGCAGTTTATTGACCGGGACAGGTGCGTACAATGAGCAGTTCTTC. It translates to CASSLLTGTGAYNEQFF.

The chain combines TRBV28 with TRBJ2-1; 8 bases are shared with TRBD2. V lost 3 bases and J lost 0; bases outside the gene matches: 1. CDR1 and CDR2 from the germline V gene are MDHEN and SYDVKM. The CDR3 loop spans 15 amino acids. CDR3 nucleotide sequence: TGTGCCAGCAGTTTCGGGGGGGGCTCCTACAATGAGCAGTTCTTC. Amino acids: CASSFGGGSYNEQFF.

The chain uses TRBV5-1 and TRBJ2-1; 8 bases align to TRBD1. This CDR3 spans 15 amino acids. The trim removed 3 bases at V and 2 bases at J, leaving 4 bases unmatched. Germline CDR1 and CDR2: SGHRS and YFSETQ. The CDR3 reads CASSSGTGTYNEQFF. The CDR3 DNA is TGCGCCAGCAGCTCCGGGACAGGAACCTACAATGAGCAGTTCTTC.

The rearrangement uses TRBV19 and TRBJ1-2; weak D call: TRBD1 (5 bases). Between the trimmed V and J ends, which lost 5 bases and 4 bases, there was a span of 14 bases. The CDR3 runs to 14 residues. Germline CDR1 reads LNHDA; CDR2 reads SQIVND (reference sequence). CDR3 DNA: TGTGCCAGTAGTCAACAGGTACTCTCCTATGGCTACACCTTC. This sequence encodes CASSQQVLSYGYTF.